Listed here are 16 T cell receptor beta chains from one sample, sequenced in a study of response to subunit inactivated influenza vaccine. A single record per CDR3 protein comes from TCRdb applying MiXCR to the RT-PCR reads. The sample carries approximately 500,000 distinct CDR3 sequences, under 30% recorded once. The data also belong to a second study, concerning T cells expressing NK-cell markers. As that report states: The TCR beta cDNA came from 5'RACE template switching with UMIs.

The sample was CD4+ T cells sorted from PBMCs, taken 12 days after vaccination. These TCRs come from a man over 45 who received an inactivated influenza vaccine.

The rearrangement joins TRBV10-3 to TRBJ2-5; a possible D gene is TRBD1 (7 bases). The CDR3 is made up of 14 amino acids. Germline V gene sequence: CDR1 ENHRY, CDR2 SYGVKD. V lost 6 bases and J lost 5, with 16 bases in between. This CDR3 is CAIRGGQRTETQYF. DNA of the CDR3: TGTGCCATCAGGGGGGGACAGCGCACCGAGACCCAGTACTTC.

This clonotype showed up many times. This sequence joins TRBV20-1 and TRBJ1-6; the D gene is possibly TRBD1 (5 bases). This CDR3 spans 15 amino acids. The germline V gene has CDR1 DFQATT and CDR2 SNEGSKA (reference sequence). Trimming took 0 bases from V and 7 from J, leaving 13 bases between them. The CDR3 region is CSARDTDISNSPLHF. In DNA form, the CDR3 reads TGCAGTGCTAGAGATACGGACATATCAAATTCACCCCTCCACTTT.

This clonotype was detected once. The V gene is TRBV20-1, the J gene TRBJ1-6; D is unclear. Germline-derived CDR1 and CDR2 are DFQATT and SNEGSKA (reference sequence). Trimming removed 0 bases from V and 9 bases from J, with 6 bases in between. This CDR3 is built from 12 residues. This CDR3 is CSARDYPSPLHF. CDR3 nucleotide sequence: TGCAGTGCTAGAGATTACCCTTCACCCCTCCACTTT.

This clonotype was detected many times. This chain joins TRBV7-2 and TRBJ2-7, with D unresolved. The CDR3 runs to 16 residues. V lost 1 base and J 1 base, leaving 14 bases between the germline ends. Germline CDR1 reads SGHTA; CDR2 reads FQGNSA. The CDR3 DNA follows: TGTGCCAGCAGCTTAGGATCTTTGTGGGATTCCTACGAGCAGTACTTC. This translates into CASSLGSLWDSYEQYF. Filled out from reference TRBV7-2 and TRBJ2-7, the complete variable domain reads GAGVSQSPSNKVTEKGKDVELRCDPISGHTALYWYRQSLGQGLEFLIYFQGNSAPDKSGLPSDRFSAERTGGSVSTLTIQRTQQEDSAVYLCASSLGSLWDSYEQYFGPGTRLTVT.

This clonotype has a handful of counts. J is TRBJ2-3 and V is TRBV7-2; either TRBD1 or TRBD2 may supply D (5 bases each). The germline CDR1 and CDR2 sequences are SGHTA and FQGNSA. CDR3 length: 15 residues. The germline V and J ends were trimmed by 3 bases and 8 bases, with 18 bases remaining between them. The CDR3 region has the DNA TGTGCCAGCAGCTTTGGGACCGCAGGGCCACTTACGCAGTATTTT. Its protein is CASSFGTAGPLTQYF.

A few counts support this clonotype. This rearrangement joins TRBV4-2 to TRBJ2-3; D remains ambiguous. The V gene's germline CDR1 is LGHNA and CDR2 YNFKEQ. V was cut by 4 bases and J by 6 bases, with 11 bases left in between. The CDR3 consists of 13 residues. In DNA form, the CDR3 reads TGTGCCAGCAGCCTTGGGAATGGGGATACGCAGTATTTT. It yields the protein CASSLGNGDTQYF.

This clonotype has ten or more counts. This chain uses TRBV11-2 with TRBJ2-7; tentatively, D is TRBD2 (6 bases). The CDR3 is 14 amino acids. Germline loops: CDR1 SGHAT, CDR2 FQNNGV. V was pared by 1 base and J by 4 bases, with 11 bases between. The CDR3 sequence: CASSLVAGWYEQYF. The CDR3 region has the DNA TGTGCCAGCAGCTTAGTTGCGGGATGGTACGAGCAGTACTTC. Based on the CDR3 plus reference TRBV11-2 and TRBJ2-7, the full variable domain is EAGVAQSPRYKIIEKRQSVAFWCNPISGHATLYWYQQILGQGPKLLIQFQNNGVVDDSQLPKDRFSAERLKGVDSTLKIQPAKLEDSAVYLCASSLVAGWYEQYFGPGTRLTVT.

This clonotype was detected a few times. The V call is TRBV7-8, the J call TRBJ1-6; possibly TRBD1 for D (5 bases). This CDR3 is built from 16 residues. Trimming left V 6 bases short and J 6 bases short, with 18 bases between. Germline values: CDR1 SGHVS, CDR2 FQNEAQ. The DNA for the CDR3 is TGTGCCAGCAGACTTTTTAGTCTAGGGACTAATTCACCCCTCCACTTT. Amino acid sequence: CASRLFSLGTNSPLHF.

The chain carries TRBV5-1 and TRBJ2-5; 14 bases are a match to TRBD2. Germline loops: CDR1 SGHRS, CDR2 YFSETQ. The CDR3 spans 16 residues. With 4 bases clipped from V and 2 bases from J, the junction kept 4 bases outside the gene matches. CDR3 protein: CASSKGTSGGQETQYF. In DNA form, the CDR3 reads TGCGCCAGCAGCAAAGGGACTAGCGGGGGACAAGAGACCCAGTACTTC.

J is TRBJ2-3 and V is TRBV6-1, with 14 bases fitting TRBD2. The trim removed 5 bases at V and 7 bases at J, leaving 8 bases unmatched. Germline lookup yields CDR1 MNHNS and CDR2 SASEGT. The CDR3 covers 16 residues. The CDR3 DNA sequence: TGTGCCAGCAGTAGGGGGACTAGCGGGGGTGGAAATACGCAGTATTTT. Amino acid sequence: CASSRGTSGGGNTQYF.

This rearrangement joins TRBV19 to TRBJ2-7; weak D call: TRBD1 (6 bases). Germline CDR1 is LNHDA and CDR2 is SQIVND (reference sequence). The CDR3 spans 14 residues. Trimming took 3 bases from V and 2 from J, leaving 11 bases between them. This CDR3 reads CASSMMGATYEQYF. The CDR3 coding sequence is TGTGCCAGTAGTATGATGGGGGCGACCTACGAGCAGTACTTC.

The rearrangement uses TRBV4-3 and TRBJ2-1; the D is unclear. Germline CDR1 reads LGHNA; CDR2 reads YSLEER. The CDR3 length is 16 residues. V was cut by 3 bases and J by 0 bases, with 12 bases left in between. The CDR3 protein is CASSHGTSASYNEQFF. As DNA, the CDR3 is TGCGCCAGCAGCCACGGAACCTCCGCCTCCTACAATGAGCAGTTCTTC.

This rearrangement joins TRBV2 to TRBJ1-5; D not resolved. This CDR3 contains 12 residues. From germline, CDR1 is SNHLY and CDR2 FYNNEI. Trimming removed 5 bases from V and 9 bases from J, with 11 bases in between. CDR3 in DNA: TGTGCCAGCAGTCGCGGGGAGGGGCCCCAGCATTTT. This sequence encodes CASSRGEGPQHF.

The chain combines TRBV10-3 with TRBJ2-7, with TRBD2 matching 12 bases. CDR3 size: 15 residues. Germline values: CDR1 ENHRY, CDR2 SYGVKD. V was clipped by 7 bases and J by 4 bases; unmatched bases: 8. Here the CDR3 reads CAIMSSGREPYEQYF. DNA of the CDR3: TGTGCCATCATGTCTAGCGGGAGGGAGCCTTACGAGCAGTACTTC.

The chain uses TRBV10-2 and TRBJ2-7; D ambiguous. CDR3 length equals 13 residues. Germline assignment: CDR1 WSHSY and CDR2 SAAADI. V gave up 4 bases and J gave up 0 bases, with 7 bases separating them. CDR3 coding DNA: TGCGCCAGCAGTGCGGCAGCCTCCTACGAGCAGTACTTC. This translates into CASSAAASYEQYF.

Here the CDR3 reads CASSRTSGNQETQYF. The DNA of the CDR3 is TGTGCCAGCTCAAGGACTAGCGGGAACCAAGAGACCCAGTACTTC. This rearrangement joins TRBV18 to TRBJ2-5, with 12 bases identical to TRBD2. The germline gives CDR1 KGHSH, CDR2 LQKENI. J was trimmed by 0 bases and V by 5 bases; bases with no gene match: 1. This CDR3 has 15 residues.